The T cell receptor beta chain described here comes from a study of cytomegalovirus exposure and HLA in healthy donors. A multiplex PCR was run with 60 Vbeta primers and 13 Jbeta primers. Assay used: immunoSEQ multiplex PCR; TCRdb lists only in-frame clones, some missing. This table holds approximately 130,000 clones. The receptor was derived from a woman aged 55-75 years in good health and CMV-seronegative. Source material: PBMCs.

DNA of the CDR3: TGTGCCAGCAGCTTACAGGGACCAGGAAACACCATATATTTT. Its translation: CASSLQGPGNTIYF. J is TRBJ1-3 and V is TRBV5-4, with TRBD1 as a possible D gene (6 bases). Deletions cut 2 bases from V and 4 bases from J, with 10 bases between. The CDR3 has 14 residues. Germline values: CDR1 SGHNT, CDR2 YYREEE (reference sequence).